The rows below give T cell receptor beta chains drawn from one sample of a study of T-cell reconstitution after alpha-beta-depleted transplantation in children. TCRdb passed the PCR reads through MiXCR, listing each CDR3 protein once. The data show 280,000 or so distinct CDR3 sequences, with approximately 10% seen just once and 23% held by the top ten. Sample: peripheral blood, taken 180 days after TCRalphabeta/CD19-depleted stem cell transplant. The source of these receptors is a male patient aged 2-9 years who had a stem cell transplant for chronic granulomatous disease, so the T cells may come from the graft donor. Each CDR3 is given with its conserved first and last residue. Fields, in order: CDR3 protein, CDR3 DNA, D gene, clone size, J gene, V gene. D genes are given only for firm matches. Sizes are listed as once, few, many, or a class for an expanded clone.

CDR3: CASSPHTYGYTF; DNA: TGTGCCAGCAGCCCTCACACCTATGGCTACACCTTC; D: -; size: many; J: TRBJ1-2; V: TRBV7-9
CDR3: CASSIRARWAFF; DNA: TGTGCCAGTAGTATAAGGGCGCGTTGGGCTTTCTTT; D: -; size: few; J: TRBJ1-1; V: TRBV19
CDR3: CSASLREGFPHNEQFF; DNA: TGCAGTGCTAGTCTGCGGGAGGGTTTTCCCCACAATGAGCAGTTCTTC; D: TRBD2; size: many; J: TRBJ2-1; V: TRBV20-1
CDR3: CSARDLEAGDGYNEQFF; DNA: TGCAGTGCTAGAGATCTCGAAGCGGGGGACGGCTACAATGAGCAGTTCTTC; D: TRBD2; size: many; J: TRBJ2-1; V: TRBV20-1
CDR3: CASSTGLAGPYTGELFF; DNA: TGCGCCAGCAGCACCGGACTAGCGGGGCCCTACACCGGGGAGCTGTTTTTT; D: TRBD2; size: many; J: TRBJ2-2; V: TRBV5-1
CDR3: CASSHDRANYGYTF; DNA: TGTGCCAGCAGCCATGACAGAGCTAACTATGGCTACACCTTC; D: -; size: many; J: TRBJ1-2; V: TRBV13
CDR3: CASSVETGGEQYF; DNA: TGTGCCAGCAGCGTAGAAACAGGGGGCGAGCAGTACTTC; D: TRBD1; size: many; J: TRBJ2-7; V: TRBV9
CDR3: CSETTQGNTEAFF; DNA: TGCAGTGAGACAACACAGGGGAACACTGAAGCTTTCTTT; D: -; size: many; J: TRBJ1-1; V: TRBV20-1
CDR3: CSARRHGTGELFF; DNA: TGCAGTGCTAGAAGACACGGCACCGGGGAGCTGTTTTTT; D: -; size: many; J: TRBJ2-2; V: TRBV20-1
CDR3: CASSFSVSTEAFF; DNA: TGCGCCAGCAGCTTTTCGGTAAGCACTGAAGCTTTCTTT; D: -; size: many; J: TRBJ1-1; V: TRBV5-1